This note documents a single T cell receptor beta chain sequence. The sample comes from a study of blood T cell repertoires in COVID-19. About the research overall: Samples came from the United States, Italy and Spain, spanning acute and convalescent COVID-19.

Original methodology: Scientists estimated how many nucleated cells there were by amplifying reference gene primers. The method was immunoSEQ multiplex PCR; TCRdb's version includes in-frame clones alone and lacks a portion of them. That table supplies the V and J calls and clone size; D and trimming were determined from the DNA. The sample has about 150,000 clones; roughly 80% are singletons. Clinical history as reported by participants underpinned cohort assignment. CDR1 SGHAT and CDR2 FQNNGV come from the germline V gene. V shed 1 base, J shed 4 bases, and the junction held 1 base outside the gene matches. CDR3 length equals 14 residues.

The specimen was PBMCs or T cells enriched from blood (not recorded which). The chain joins TRBV11-2 to TRBJ1-5, with 7 nucleotides matching TRBD1. This receptor was identified in a man over 45 who had recovered from COVID-19. The CDR3 DNA reads as TGTGCCAGCAGCTTAGGCAGGGGGAATCAGCCCCAGCATTTT. Protein sequence: CASSLGRGNQPQHF.